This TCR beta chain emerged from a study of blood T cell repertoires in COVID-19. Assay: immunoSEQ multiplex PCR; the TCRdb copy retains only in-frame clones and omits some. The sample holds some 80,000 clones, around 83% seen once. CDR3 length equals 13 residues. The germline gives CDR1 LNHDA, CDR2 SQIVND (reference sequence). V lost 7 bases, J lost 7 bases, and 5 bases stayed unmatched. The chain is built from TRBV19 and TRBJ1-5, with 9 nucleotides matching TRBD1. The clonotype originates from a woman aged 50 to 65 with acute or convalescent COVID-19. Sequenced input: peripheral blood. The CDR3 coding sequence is TGTGCCAGTACCACAGGGGGCCGGCAGCCCCAGCATTTT. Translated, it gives CASTTGGRQPQHF. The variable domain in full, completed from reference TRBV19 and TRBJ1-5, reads DGGITQSPKYLFRKEGQNVTLSCEQNLNHDAMYWYRQDPGQGLRLIYYSQIVNDFQKGDIAEGYSVSREKKESFPLTVTSAQKNPTAFYLCASTTGGRQPQHFGDGTRLSIL.